This T cell receptor beta chain was documented in a study of cytomegalovirus exposure and HLA in healthy donors. General study points: Reports indicated that the classifier achieved high specificity and sensitivity in diagnosing cytomegalovirus status. Through in vitro validation, a few CMV-associated chains were shown to be specific for CMV antigens. According to the study, roughly 180 TCR beta chains were cytomegalovirus-associated.

CDR3 length equals 15 residues. Trimming cost V 5 bases and J 8 bases; bases outside gene matches: 9. CDR1 is LNHDA, CDR2 SQIVND, per germline (reference sequence). Clones were read by immunoSEQ multiplex PCR, and TCRdb kept only the in-frame ones, dropping some. The data show 130,000 to 150,000 clones, 84% seen once. Separate from the roughly 700-subject first cohort, the roughly 130-subject validation cohort was the one that the donors belonged to. For this clone: Its antigen is unknown.

Sequences were obtained from PBMCs. The chain is built from TRBV19 and TRBJ1-4; 9 bases match TRBD1. The clonotype comes from a woman in her 30s in good health and CMV-seronegative. The CDR3 reads CASSPGRDRVEKLFF. CDR3 DNA: TGTGCCAGTAGTCCGGGCCGGGACAGGGTAGAAAAACTGTTTTTT.